These 17 T cell receptor beta chains share one sample of origin, sequenced in a study of blood T cell repertoires in COVID-19. Only in-frame clones appear in the TCRdb table, and some are missing; sequencing was by immunoSEQ multiplex PCR. This table holds 70,000 to 85,000 clones, around 88% found once. Sequenced: peripheral blood. The origin of the receptors is a man older than 75 with active or convalescent COVID-19.

This clone was recorded once. This rearrangement joins TRBV10-3 to TRBJ1-2; 8 bases agree with TRBD1. Germline loops: CDR1 ENHRY, CDR2 SYGVKD. Unmatched junction bases numbered 14, after V lost 5 bases and J lost 6 bases. CDR3 length: 16 amino acids. The CDR3 coding sequence is TGTGCCATCAGTCGTGGGGTTGACAGGGGCAGGGATGGCTACACCTTC. Translated: CAISRGVDRGRDGYTF.

The chain combines TRBV4-1 with TRBJ1-5, with TRBD1 matching 9 bases. Germline CDR1 MGHRA, CDR2 YSYEKL. This CDR3 comprises 17 residues. Germline trimming cut 4 bases from V and 0 bases from J; bases unmatched to any gene: 7. CDR3 amino acids: CASSPRDRVYSNQPQHF. Here the CDR3 DNA reads TGCGCCAGCAGCCCCCGGGACAGGGTCTATAGCAATCAGCCCCAGCATTTT.

The gene calls are TRBV2 and TRBJ2-2; 11 nucleotides agree with TRBD2. The V gene's germline CDR1 is SNHLY and CDR2 FYNNEI. V dropped 2 bases and J dropped 7; count of bases not matched to a gene: 3. The CDR3 has 15 amino acids. DNA of the CDR3: TGTGCCAGCAGTGAACTAGCGGGGGGCGTCGGGGAGCTGTTTTTT. This gives the protein CASSELAGGVGELFF. Variable domain in full (rest from reference TRBV2 and TRBJ2-2): EPEVTQTPSHQVTQMGQEVILRCVPISNHLYFYWYRQILGQKVEFLVSFYNNEISEKSEIFDDQFSVERPDGSNFTLKIRSTKLEDSAMYFCASSELAGGVGELFFGEGSRLTVL.

This chain connects TRBV28 to TRBJ1-4, with D maybe TRBD1 (5 bases). The CDR3 consists of 12 residues. Germline V gene data show CDR1 as MDHEN and CDR2 as SYDVKM. V lost 8 bases and J 8 bases, leaving 12 bases between the germline ends. CDR3 nucleotide sequence: TGTGCCAGCCGAGTTCGGGGGGAAAAACTGTTTTTT. The encoded protein is CASRVRGEKLFF.

CDR3 coding DNA: TGCGCCAGCAGTTACCTTGCTGGGGCCCGGGTGAACACTGAAGCTTTCTTT. The encoded protein is CASSYLAGARVNTEAFF. The rearrangement joins TRBV5-1 to TRBJ1-1; TRBD1 might be the D (5 bases). The CDR3 loop spans 17 amino acids. Germline CDR1 and CDR2: SGHRS and YFSETQ. V was shortened by 5 bases and J by 0 bases, with 20 bases between the two germline ends.

J is TRBJ1-5 and V is TRBV5-5; D remains ambiguous. The CDR3 consists of 15 residues. Germline V gene lookup returns CDR1 SGHKS and CDR2 YYEKEE (reference sequence). V lost 2 bases and J lost 1, with 10 bases in between. This CDR3 is CASSLDWASNQPQHF. The CDR3 DNA reads TGTGCCAGCAGCTTAGATTGGGCGAGCAATCAGCCCCAGCATTTT.

The V gene is TRBV18, the J gene TRBJ2-7; 11 bases fit TRBD2. CDR3 size: 16 residues. The V gene's germline CDR1 is KGHSH and CDR2 LQKENI. Trimming at V came to 1 base and at J to 3 bases, leaving 5 bases not matched to a gene. The CDR3 here is CASSPRLAGQYYEQYF. Here the CDR3 DNA reads TGTGCCAGCTCACCACGACTAGCGGGACAATACTACGAGCAGTACTTC.

The CDR3 region is CASSVWAGSGNQPQHF. The CDR3 coding sequence is TGTGCCAGCAGTGTCTGGGCGGGGTCGGGCAATCAGCCCCAGCATTTT. The chain uses TRBV2 and TRBJ1-5; D is unresolved. V lost 4 bases and J lost 2, with 15 bases in between. CDR3 length: 16 residues. Per germline, CDR1 SNHLY and CDR2 FYNNEI.

This clone was observed a handful of times. V and J are TRBV5-6 and TRBJ1-6; D is perhaps TRBD1 (6 bases). V was clipped by 3 bases and J by 3 bases, with 16 bases between them. There are 17 residues in the CDR3. The germline gives CDR1 SGHDT, CDR2 YYEEEE. This CDR3 reads CASSWLDRSFYNSPLHF. CDR3 bases: TGTGCCAGCAGCTGGTTGGACAGATCCTTCTATAATTCACCCCTCCACTTT. Drawing the rest from reference TRBV5-6 and TRBJ1-6, the complete variable domain is DAGVTQSPTHLIKTRGQQVTLRCSPKSGHDTVSWYQQALGQGPQFIFQYYEEEERQRGNFPDRFSGHQFPNYSSELNVNALLLGDSALYLCASSWLDRSFYNSPLHFGNGTRLTVT.

V is TRBV2 and J is TRBJ1-4; 7 nucleotides match TRBD1. CDR1 SNHLY and CDR2 FYNNEI come from the germline V gene. This CDR3 spans 14 amino acids. Trimming at V came to 6 bases and at J to 2 bases, leaving 3 bases not matched to a gene. As DNA, the CDR3 is TGTGCCAGCAGCCGACAGGGCACTAATGAAAAACTGTTTTTT. Amino acid sequence: CASSRQGTNEKLFF.

V usage is TRBV4-3 and J usage is TRBJ2-1, with unresolved D. V was clipped by 0 bases and J by 4 bases, with 7 bases between them. The germline gives CDR1 LGHNA, CDR2 YSLEER. The CDR3 consists of 14 residues. CDR3 sequence reads: CASSQEPSYNEQFF. The CDR3 coding sequence is TGCGCCAGCAGCCAAGAGCCTAGTTACAATGAGCAGTTCTTC.

The chain is built from TRBV6-8 and TRBJ2-2; D is unclear. The V end was cut by 5 bases, the J end by 3 bases, with 10 bases between. Germline V gene data show CDR1 as MNHGY and CDR2 as SAAAGT. The CDR3 extends over 14 amino acids. CDR3: CASSIYRHTGELFF. DNA of the CDR3: TGTGCCAGCAGTATCTACCGTCACACCGGGGAGCTGTTTTTT.

The table lists this clone with a few counts. The gene calls are TRBV19 and TRBJ2-7; weak D call: TRBD2 (5 bases). In germline, CDR1 is LNHDA, CDR2 SQIVND (reference sequence). Trimming cost V 6 bases and J 0 bases, with 12 bases left between them. The CDR3 length is 14 residues. In DNA form, the CDR3 reads TGTGCCAGTAGCCAGCGGACTTCCTCCTACGAGCAGTACTTC. Its translation is CASSQRTSSYEQYF. Drawing the rest from reference TRBV19 and TRBJ2-7, the complete variable domain is DGGITQSPKYLFRKEGQNVTLSCEQNLNHDAMYWYRQDPGQGLRLIYYSQIVNDFQKGDIAEGYSVSREKKESFPLTVTSAQKNPTAFYLCASSQRTSSYEQYFGPGTRLTVT.

The genes are TRBV11-2 and TRBJ2-7; weak D call: TRBD2 (5 bases). CDR1 and CDR2 from the germline V gene are SGHAT and FQNNGV. Trimming pared 5 bases from V and 4 bases from J, leaving 18 bases between. The CDR3 has 15 residues. CDR3 in amino acids: CASSPKSASNYEQYF. In DNA form, the CDR3 reads TGTGCCAGCAGCCCTAAGTCGGCTAGCAATTACGAGCAGTACTTC.

The chain carries TRBV7-9 and TRBJ2-7; TRBD1 agrees at 9 bases. J lost 5 bases, V lost 3 bases, and 5 bases had no gene match. Germline CDR1 is SEHNR and CDR2 is FQNEAQ (reference sequence). This CDR3 contains 14 residues. CDR3 DNA: TGTGCCAGCAGCTTTTGGACAGGGGTCGACGAGCAGTACTTC. Protein sequence: CASSFWTGVDEQYF.

This clone was counted a single time. The chain has TRBV10-3 and TRBJ2-3; D perhaps matches TRBD2 (7 bases). V was cut by 4 bases and J by 5 bases, with 31 bases left in between. Germline CDR1 is ENHRY and CDR2 is SYGVKD. CDR3 length: 20 amino acids. CDR3 nucleotides: TGTGCCATCAGTGGACCTCATAAGAAACCCCGGGGGGCAGAGGGAGATACGCAGTATTTT. This gives the protein CAISGPHKKPRGAEGDTQYF.

There are a few counts of this clone. The rearrangement uses TRBV10-3 and TRBJ1-2; TRBD1 agrees at 7 bases. The germline CDR1 and CDR2 sequences are ENHRY and SYGVKD. With V trimmed by 6 bases and J by 5 bases, 12 bases remained unmatched. This CDR3 is 15 amino acids long. In nucleotides, the CDR3 is TGTGCCATCAGCGATCGACAGGGTTTACGGTATGGCTACACCTTC. Translating it yields CAISDRQGLRYGYTF.